The sequence of this T cell receptor beta chain was determined in a study of OX40 agonist ivuxolimab in advanced cancers. Study in general: Patients were treated with ivuxolimab, an agonistic anti-OX40 (CD134) antibody. Broader study findings: Some of the lowest clonal expansion was seen in partial responders at 0.1-3.0 mg/kg. Researchers report that CD8+ T cells had, on average, more expanded clones than CD4+.

Produced via immunoSEQ multiplex PCR; TCRdb's table is partial and in-frame only. The data contain 45,000 to 50,000 clones, 87% of them singletons. Trimming shortened V by 1 base and J by 5 bases, and 8 bases separated the two germline ends. CDR3 size: 14 residues. Germline V lookup: CDR1 SEHNR, CDR2 FQNEAQ (reference sequence). As for this clone: Its specificity is unknown.

Samples of blood were obtained at baseline, on cycle 4 day 1, and on cycle 7 day 1. This specimen was CD4+ or CD8+ T cells sorted from blood, taken in a trial of the OX40 agonist ivuxolimab. The chain employs TRBV7-9 and TRBJ2-2; a possible D gene is TRBD2 (5 bases). The clonotype was recovered from an adult with an advanced solid tumor such as melanoma, head and neck, liver or kidney cancer. CDR3 region: CASSLERRTGELFF. In DNA form, the CDR3 reads TGTGCCAGCAGCTTAGAGCGGCGAACCGGGGAGCTGTTTTTT.